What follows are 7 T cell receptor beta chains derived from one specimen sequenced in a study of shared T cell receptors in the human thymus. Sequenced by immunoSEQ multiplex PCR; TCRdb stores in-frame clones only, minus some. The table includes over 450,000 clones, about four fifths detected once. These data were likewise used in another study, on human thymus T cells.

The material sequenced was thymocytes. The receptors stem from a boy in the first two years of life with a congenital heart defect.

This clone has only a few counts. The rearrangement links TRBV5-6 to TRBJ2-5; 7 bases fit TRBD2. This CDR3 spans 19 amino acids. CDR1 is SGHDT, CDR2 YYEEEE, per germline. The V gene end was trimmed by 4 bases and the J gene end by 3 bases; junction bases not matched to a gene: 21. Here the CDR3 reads CASSQLRDYKTAVEETQYF. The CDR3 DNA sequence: TGTGCCAGCAGCCAACTCCGGGACTACAAAACCGCCGTGGAAGAGACCCAGTACTTC.

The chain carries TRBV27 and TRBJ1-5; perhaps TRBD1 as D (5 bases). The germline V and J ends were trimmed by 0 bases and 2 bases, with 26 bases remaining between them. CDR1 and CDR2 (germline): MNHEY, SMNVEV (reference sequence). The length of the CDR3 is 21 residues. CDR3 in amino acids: CASSLSGGYGTPGRGNQPQHF. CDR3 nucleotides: TGTGCCAGCAGTTTATCGGGGGGATACGGGACCCCGGGAAGGGGCAATCAGCCCCAGCATTTT.

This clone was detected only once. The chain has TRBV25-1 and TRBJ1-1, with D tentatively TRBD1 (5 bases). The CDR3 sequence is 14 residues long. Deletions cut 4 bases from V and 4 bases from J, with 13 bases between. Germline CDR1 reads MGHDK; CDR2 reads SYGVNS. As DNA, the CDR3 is TGTGCCAGCAGTGGTGTGGGGGGGTCCACTGAAGCTTTCTTT. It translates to CASSGVGGSTEAFF. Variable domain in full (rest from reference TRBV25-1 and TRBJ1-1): EADIYQTPRYLVIGTGKKITLECSQTMGHDKMYWYQQDPGMELHLIHYSYGVNSTEKGDLSSESTVSRIRTEHFPLTLESARPSHTSQYLCASSGVGGSTEAFFGQGTRLTVV.

The CDR3 nucleotides are TGTGCCAGCAGCTTACAGCCGGGACTAGCGGGGATCTACGAGCAGTACTTC. Protein: CASSLQPGLAGIYEQYF. V gene TRBV7-4 combines with J gene TRBJ2-7; 13 nucleotides line up with TRBD2. V gave up 2 bases and J gave up 3 bases; unmatched junction bases: 7. CDR1 is SGHVT and CDR2 is SQSDAQ in the germline V gene. The CDR3 covers 17 residues.

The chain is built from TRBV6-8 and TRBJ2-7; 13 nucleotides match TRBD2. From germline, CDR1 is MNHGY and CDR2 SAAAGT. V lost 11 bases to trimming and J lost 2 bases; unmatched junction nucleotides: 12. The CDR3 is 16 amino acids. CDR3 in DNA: TGTGCCTTCCCGGGACTAGCGGGATTTGCCGCCTACGAGCAGTACTTC. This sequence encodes CAFPGLAGFAAYEQYF.

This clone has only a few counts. The CDR3 is CASSGDRSGNTIYF. In DNA form, the CDR3 reads TGTGCCAGCAGTGGGGACAGATCTGGAAACACCATATATTTT. The J gene is TRBJ1-3, the V gene TRBV6-5; 7 bases align to TRBD1. Germline trimming cut 5 bases from V and 1 base from J; bases unmatched to any gene: 2. Germline V gives CDR1 MNHEY, CDR2 SVGAGI. The CDR3 loop spans 14 amino acids.

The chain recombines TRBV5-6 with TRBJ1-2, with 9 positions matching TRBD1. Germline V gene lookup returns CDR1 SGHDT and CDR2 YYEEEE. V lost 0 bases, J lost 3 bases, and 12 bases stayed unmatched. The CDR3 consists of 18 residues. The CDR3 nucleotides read TGTGCCAGCAGCTTGGTTCGACGCGGGACAGGGAGAGACTATGGCTACACCTTC. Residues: CASSLVRRGTGRDYGYTF.